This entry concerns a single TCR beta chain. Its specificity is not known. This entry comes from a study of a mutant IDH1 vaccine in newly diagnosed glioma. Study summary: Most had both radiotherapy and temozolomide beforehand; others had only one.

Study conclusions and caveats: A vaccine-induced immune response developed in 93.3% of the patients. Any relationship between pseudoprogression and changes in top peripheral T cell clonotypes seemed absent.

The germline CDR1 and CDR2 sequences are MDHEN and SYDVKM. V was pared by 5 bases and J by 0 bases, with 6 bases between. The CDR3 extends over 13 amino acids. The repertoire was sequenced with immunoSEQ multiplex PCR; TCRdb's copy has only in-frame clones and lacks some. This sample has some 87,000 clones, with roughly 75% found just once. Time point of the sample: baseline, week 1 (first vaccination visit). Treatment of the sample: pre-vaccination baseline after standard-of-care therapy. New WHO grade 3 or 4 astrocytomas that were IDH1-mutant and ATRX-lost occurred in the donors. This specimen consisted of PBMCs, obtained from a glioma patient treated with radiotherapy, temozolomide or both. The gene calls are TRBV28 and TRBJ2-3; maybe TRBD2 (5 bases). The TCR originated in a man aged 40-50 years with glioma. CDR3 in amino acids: CASSGGSTDTQYF. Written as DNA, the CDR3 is TGTGCCAGCAGTGGCGGGAGCACAGATACGCAGTATTTT.